This T cell receptor (beta chain) is from a study of cytomegalovirus exposure and HLA in healthy donors. The CDR3 runs to 13 residues. Per the germline V gene, CDR1 is LNHNV and CDR2 is YYDKDF (reference sequence). V lost 0 bases and J lost 2, with 5 bases in between. The donors, nominally healthy at sampling, likely had unrecorded immune exposures. It was with 60 Vbeta and 13 Jbeta primers that the PCR ran. Sequencing used immunoSEQ multiplex PCR; TCRdb keeps in-frame clones, though not all of them. The profile shows some 160,000 clones, 73% of them singletons. The chain joins TRBV15 to TRBJ2-7; unclear D gene. Sequences were obtained from PBMCs. The clonotype originates from a woman aged 18-29 years in good health and CMV-seropositive. DNA for the CDR3: TGTGCCACCAGCAGAGATCTTGCCTACGAGCAGTACTTC. This gives the protein CATSRDLAYEQYF.